This TCR beta chain was captured by sequencing in a study of blood T cell repertoires in COVID-19. Overall study context: Both acute and convalescent COVID-19 samples were obtained from the United States, Italy and Spain. Nucleic acid was either cDNA or gDNA, and it came from T cells, B-cell-depleted T cells, or PBMCs.

CDR1 is MGHDK, CDR2 SYGVNS, per germline. This CDR3 is 13 amino acids long. V lost 1 base to trimming and J lost 6 bases, with 9 bases between them. Measured with immunoSEQ multiplex PCR; TCRdb has only the in-frame clones, and not every one. The sample comprises about 670,000 clones, more than 80% of which are singletons, and about 0.26% rests with the top ten. Specimen: peripheral blood. V is TRBV25-1 and J is TRBJ1-2, with D possibly matching TRBD1 (6 bases). This receptor was taken from a woman under 30 with acute or convalescent COVID-19. CDR3 region: CASSESGVHGYTF. The CDR3 nucleotides read TGTGCCAGCAGTGAATCAGGGGTGCATGGCTACACCTTC.